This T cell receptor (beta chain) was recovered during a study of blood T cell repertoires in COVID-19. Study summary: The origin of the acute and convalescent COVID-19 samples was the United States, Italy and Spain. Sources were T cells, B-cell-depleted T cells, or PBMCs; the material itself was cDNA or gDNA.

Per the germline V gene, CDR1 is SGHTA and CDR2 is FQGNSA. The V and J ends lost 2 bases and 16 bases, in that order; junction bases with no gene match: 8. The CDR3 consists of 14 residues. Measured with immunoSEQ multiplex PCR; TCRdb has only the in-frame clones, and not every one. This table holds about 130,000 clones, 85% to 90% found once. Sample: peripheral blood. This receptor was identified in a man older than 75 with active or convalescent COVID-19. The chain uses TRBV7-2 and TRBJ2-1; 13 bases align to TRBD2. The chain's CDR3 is CASSLSTSGRMGFF. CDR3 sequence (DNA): TGTGCCAGCAGCTTATCGACTAGCGGGAGGATGGGTTTCTTC.